The following is a TCR beta chain sequence with its context. This sample is part of a study of blood T cell repertoires in COVID-19. For the study at large: Specimens from acute and convalescent COVID-19 originated in the United States, Italy and Spain. Sample material is recorded as cDNA or gDNA derived from T cells, B-cell-depleted T cells, or PBMCs.

Per the study methods: Nucleated cell counts were estimated from reference gene primer amplification. Assay used: immunoSEQ multiplex PCR; TCRdb lists only in-frame clones, some missing. D and trimming were read from the DNA, whereas the V and J calls and clone size are those reported in that table. The data contain 200,000 to 300,000 clones, approximately 80% of them singletons. V shed 2 bases and J shed 0 bases, with 14 bases lying between them. The CDR3 loop spans 17 amino acids. Germline V CDR1 and CDR2: SGHTA, FQGNSA. The receptor was derived from a woman older than 75 with COVID-19, enrolled during active disease. The chain joins TRBV7-2 to TRBJ2-1, with D perhaps TRBD2 (6 bases). Sequencing was performed on peripheral blood. The CDR3 DNA sequence: TGTGCCAGCAGCTTACGACTAGTCGGGGGCTCCTACAATGAGCAGTTCTTC. Its translation is CASSLRLVGGSYNEQFF.